The 9 T cell receptor beta chains presented below share a single source sample, sequenced in a study of response to subunit inactivated influenza vaccine. From the RT-PCR reads, TCRdb called clonotypes with MiXCR, one entry per CDR3 protein. The sample carries 400,000 to 650,000 distinct CDR3 sequences, about 7.2% recorded once. Sequencing was performed on PBMCs from blood, taken around 2 years after vaccination. These receptors all come from a man aged 45 to 75 who received an inactivated influenza vaccine.

This clonotype has more than one count but fewer than ten. J is TRBJ1-5 and V is TRBV28; D uncertain. The germline gives CDR1 MDHEN, CDR2 SYDVKM. Trimming took 8 bases from V and 2 from J, leaving 13 bases between them. The CDR3 runs to 14 residues. The CDR3 sequence: CASGTNFGNQPQHF. Written as DNA, the CDR3 is TGTGCCAGCGGAACAAACTTTGGCAATCAGCCCCAGCATTTT.

This clonotype was detected ten times or more. The J gene is TRBJ2-3, the V gene TRBV27; D gene uncertain. Germline V CDR1 and CDR2: MNHEY, SMNVEV (reference sequence). The CDR3 extends over 13 amino acids. Deletions cut 6 bases from V and 5 bases from J, with 12 bases between. CDR3 in DNA: TGTGCCAGCAGCCCCGGCCTTGGAGATACGCAGTATTTT. Encoded protein: CASSPGLGDTQYF.

Ten or more counts support this clonotype. This chain connects TRBV20-1 to TRBJ2-2; perhaps TRBD1 as D (5 bases). This CDR3 contains 14 residues. The V end lost 3 bases, the J end lost 1 base, and 9 bases lay between the germline ends. CDR1 and CDR2 from the germline V gene are DFQATT and SNEGSKA (reference sequence). CDR3 sequence: CSASYQGNTGELFF. DNA for the CDR3: TGCAGTGCTAGTTATCAGGGGAACACCGGGGAGCTGTTTTTT.

J is TRBJ2-2 and V is TRBV5-6, with D perhaps matching TRBD1 (6 bases). V lost 6 bases, J lost 8 bases, and 14 bases lay in between. CDR1 is SGHDT, CDR2 YYEEEE, per germline. CDR3 size: 13 residues. The CDR3 protein is CASTSGTTGELFF. The CDR3 region has the DNA TGTGCCAGCACCTCCGGGACAACTGGGGAGCTGTTTTTT.

The chain links TRBV29-1 to TRBJ2-3, with 10 bases fitting TRBD2. The V segment lost 4 bases and the J segment 2 bases; nucleotides outside the gene matches: 6. The CDR3 has 15 amino acids. The germline V gene encodes CDR1 SQVTM and CDR2 ANQGSEA. The CDR3 DNA follows: TGCAGCGTTGTATTCAGCGGGAGGGCCACAGATACGCAGTATTTT. It is translated as CSVVFSGRATDTQYF.

This chain uses TRBV7-8 with TRBJ1-1; 8 bases are a match to TRBD1. Per germline, CDR1 SGHVS and CDR2 FQNEAQ. With 0 bases clipped from V and 0 bases from J, the junction kept 12 bases outside the gene matches. This CDR3 is 19 amino acids long. Here the CDR3 DNA reads TGTGCCAGCAGCTTAGCTCCCCTGGGACAGGCCAAACTGAACACTGAAGCTTTCTTT. Amino acids: CASSLAPLGQAKLNTEAFF.

This clonotype showed up many times. The chain carries TRBV20-1 and TRBJ1-4, with a possible D match to TRBD1 (5 bases). Germline CDR1 DFQATT, CDR2 SNEGSKA (reference sequence). The CDR3 spans 13 residues. Trimming left V 6 bases short and J 5 bases short, with 13 bases between. The CDR3 loop is CSATTATNEKLFF. The DNA of the CDR3 is TGCAGTGCCACGACAGCTACCAATGAAAAACTGTTTTTT.

The rearrangement joins TRBV6-1 to TRBJ2-1, with D possibly being TRBD1 (6 bases). Trimming took off 6 bases at V and 9 bases at J, with 21 bases between the two ends. The CDR3 contains 15 residues. CDR1 and CDR2 (germline): MNHNS, SASEGT. In DNA form, the CDR3 reads TGTGCCAGCAGGGCCTCAGGGGTTCTCGGTGGTGAGCAGTTCTTC. It yields the protein CASRASGVLGGEQFF.

The V gene is TRBV20-1, the J gene TRBJ2-3, with D perhaps TRBD1 or TRBD2 (6 bases each). CDR1 is DFQATT, CDR2 SNEGSKA, per germline (reference sequence). Trimming removed 2 bases from V and 3 bases from J, with 15 bases in between. This CDR3 region has 15 residues. The CDR3 loop reads CSARSTGGGTDTQYF. CDR3 coding DNA: TGCAGTGCTAGATCGACAGGTGGGGGGACAGATACGCAGTATTTT.